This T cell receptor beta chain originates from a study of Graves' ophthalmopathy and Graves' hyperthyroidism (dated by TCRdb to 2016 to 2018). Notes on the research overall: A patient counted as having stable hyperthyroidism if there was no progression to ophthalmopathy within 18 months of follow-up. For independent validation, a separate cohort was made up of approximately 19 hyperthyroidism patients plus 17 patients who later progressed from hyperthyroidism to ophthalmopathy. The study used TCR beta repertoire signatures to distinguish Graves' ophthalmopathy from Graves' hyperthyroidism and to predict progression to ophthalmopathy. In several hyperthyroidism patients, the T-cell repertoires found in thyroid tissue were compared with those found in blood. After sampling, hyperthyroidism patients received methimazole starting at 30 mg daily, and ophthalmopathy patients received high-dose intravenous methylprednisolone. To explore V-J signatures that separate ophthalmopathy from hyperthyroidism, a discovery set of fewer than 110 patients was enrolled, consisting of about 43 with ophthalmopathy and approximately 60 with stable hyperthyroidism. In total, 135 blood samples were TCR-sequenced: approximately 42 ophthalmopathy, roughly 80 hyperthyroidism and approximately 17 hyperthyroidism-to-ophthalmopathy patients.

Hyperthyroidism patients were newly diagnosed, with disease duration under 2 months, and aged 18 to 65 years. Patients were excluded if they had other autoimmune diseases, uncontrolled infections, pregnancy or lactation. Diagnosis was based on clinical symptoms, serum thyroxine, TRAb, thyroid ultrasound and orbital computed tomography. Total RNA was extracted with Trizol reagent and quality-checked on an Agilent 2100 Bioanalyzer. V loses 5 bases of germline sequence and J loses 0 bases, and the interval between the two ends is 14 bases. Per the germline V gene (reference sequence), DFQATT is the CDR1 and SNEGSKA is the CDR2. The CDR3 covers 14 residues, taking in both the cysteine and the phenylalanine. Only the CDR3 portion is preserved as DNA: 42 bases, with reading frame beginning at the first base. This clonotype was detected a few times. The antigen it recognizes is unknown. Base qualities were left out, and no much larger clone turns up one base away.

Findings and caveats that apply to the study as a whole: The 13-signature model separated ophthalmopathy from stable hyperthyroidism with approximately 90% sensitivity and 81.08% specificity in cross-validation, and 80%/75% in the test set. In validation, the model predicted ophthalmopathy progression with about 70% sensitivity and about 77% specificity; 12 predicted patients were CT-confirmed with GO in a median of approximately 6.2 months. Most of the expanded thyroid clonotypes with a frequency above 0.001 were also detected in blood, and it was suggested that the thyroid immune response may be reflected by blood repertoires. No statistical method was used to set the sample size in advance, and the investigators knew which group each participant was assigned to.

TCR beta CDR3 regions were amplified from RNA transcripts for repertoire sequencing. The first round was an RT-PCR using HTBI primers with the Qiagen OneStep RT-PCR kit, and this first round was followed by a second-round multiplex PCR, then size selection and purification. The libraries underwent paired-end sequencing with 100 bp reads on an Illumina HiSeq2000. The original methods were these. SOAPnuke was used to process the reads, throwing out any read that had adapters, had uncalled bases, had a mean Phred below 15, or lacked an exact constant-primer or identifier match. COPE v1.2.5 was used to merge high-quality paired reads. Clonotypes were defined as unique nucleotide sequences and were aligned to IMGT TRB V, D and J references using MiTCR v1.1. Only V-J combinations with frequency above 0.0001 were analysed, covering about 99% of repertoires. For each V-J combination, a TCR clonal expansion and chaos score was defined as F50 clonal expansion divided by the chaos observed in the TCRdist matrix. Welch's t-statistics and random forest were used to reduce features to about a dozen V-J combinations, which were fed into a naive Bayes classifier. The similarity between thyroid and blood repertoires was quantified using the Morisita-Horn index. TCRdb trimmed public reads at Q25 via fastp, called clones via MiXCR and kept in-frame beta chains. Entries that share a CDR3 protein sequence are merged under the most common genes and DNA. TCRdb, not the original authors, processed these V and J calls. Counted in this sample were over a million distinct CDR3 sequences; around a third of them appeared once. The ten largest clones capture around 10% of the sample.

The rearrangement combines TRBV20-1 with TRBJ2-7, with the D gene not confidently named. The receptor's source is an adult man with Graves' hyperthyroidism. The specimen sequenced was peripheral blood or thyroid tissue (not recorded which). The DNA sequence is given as TGCAGTGCTTTAGACCCCCAGACCTCCTACGAGCAGTACTTC. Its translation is CSALDPQTSYEQYF.